Sequencing of this TCR beta chain was carried out in a study of blood T cells in healthy people across ages. Study-wide results and limits: Among long-lived donors, naive CD4+ cells were more numerous and diversity higher than in aged donors. Getting older went along with TCR beta diversity per million T cells dropping roughly linearly.

Primed by a sample-barcoded 5' primer and a J-beta primer mix, a second PCR proceeded for about 6 to 11 cycles. TCRdb re-analysed the 5' RACE reads in MiXCR, keeping a single row per CDR3 protein. The sample has 700,000 to 950,000 distinct CDR3 sequences; around 40% are singletons. With respect to this clonotype: Its antigen is still unknown.

Each of the donors had roughly 10 milliliters of peripheral blood drawn into EDTA-treated Vacutainer tubes. Germline V lookup: CDR1 MNHNS, CDR2 SASEGT. Germline trimming cut 4 bases from V and 3 bases from J; bases unmatched to any gene: 1. The CDR3 spans 15 residues. Input material: blood. This clonotype was obtained from a woman aged 55-70 years in good health. The V and J genes are TRBV6-1 and TRBJ2-6; TRBD1 agrees at 9 bases. The CDR3 loop reads CASSGDRVGANVLTF. DNA for the CDR3: TGTGCCAGCAGTGGGGACAGGGTTGGGGCCAACGTCCTGACTTTC.